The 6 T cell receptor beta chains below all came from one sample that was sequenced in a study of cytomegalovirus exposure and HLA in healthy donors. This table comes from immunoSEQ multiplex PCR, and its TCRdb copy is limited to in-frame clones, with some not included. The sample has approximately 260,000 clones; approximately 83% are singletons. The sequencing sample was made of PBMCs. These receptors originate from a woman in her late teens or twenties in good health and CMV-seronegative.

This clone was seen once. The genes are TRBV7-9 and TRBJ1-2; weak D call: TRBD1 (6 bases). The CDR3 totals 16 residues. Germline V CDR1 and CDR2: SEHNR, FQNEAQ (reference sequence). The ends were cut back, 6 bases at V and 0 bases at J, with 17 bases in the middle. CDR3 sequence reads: CASRPRGPGANYGYTF. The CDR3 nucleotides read TGTGCCAGCAGGCCCCGAGGGCCAGGGGCTAACTATGGCTACACCTTC. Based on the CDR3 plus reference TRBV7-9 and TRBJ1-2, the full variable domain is DTGVSQNPRHKITKRGQNVTFRCDPISEHNRLYWYRQTLGQGPEFLTYFQNEAQLEKSRLLSDRFSAERPKGSFSTLEIQRTEQGDSAMYLCASRPRGPGANYGYTFGSGTRLTVV.

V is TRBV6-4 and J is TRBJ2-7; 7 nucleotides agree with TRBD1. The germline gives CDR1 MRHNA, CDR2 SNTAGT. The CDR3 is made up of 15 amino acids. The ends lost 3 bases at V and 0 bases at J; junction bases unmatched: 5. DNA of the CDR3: TGTGCCAGCAGTGAGCAAGGGGGCTTCTCCTACGAGCAGTACTTC. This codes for CASSEQGGFSYEQYF.

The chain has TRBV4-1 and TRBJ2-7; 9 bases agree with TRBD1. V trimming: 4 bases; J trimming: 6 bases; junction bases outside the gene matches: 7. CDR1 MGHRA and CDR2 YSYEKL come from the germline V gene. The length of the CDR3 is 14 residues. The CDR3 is CASSLRDRELEQYF. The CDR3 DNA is TGCGCCAGCAGCCTTCGGGACAGGGAGCTCGAGCAGTACTTC.

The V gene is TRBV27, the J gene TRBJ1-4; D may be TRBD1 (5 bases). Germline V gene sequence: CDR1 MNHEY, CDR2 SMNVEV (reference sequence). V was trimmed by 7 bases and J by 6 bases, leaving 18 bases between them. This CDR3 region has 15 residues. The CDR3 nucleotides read TGTGCCAGCACCACCTTAGGGACTACCTATGAAAAACTGTTTTTT. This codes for CASTTLGTTYEKLFF.

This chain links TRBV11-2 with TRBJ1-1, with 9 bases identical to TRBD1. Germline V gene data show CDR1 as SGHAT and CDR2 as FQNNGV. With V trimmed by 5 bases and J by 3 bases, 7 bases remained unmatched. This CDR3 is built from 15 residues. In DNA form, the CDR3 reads TGTGCCAGCAGCATACAGGGGGCTCGGGACACTGAAGCTTTCTTT. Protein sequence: CASSIQGARDTEAFF.

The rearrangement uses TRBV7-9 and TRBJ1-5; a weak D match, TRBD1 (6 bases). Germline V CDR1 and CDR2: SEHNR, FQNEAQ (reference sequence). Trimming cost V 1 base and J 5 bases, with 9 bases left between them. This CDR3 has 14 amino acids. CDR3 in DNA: TGTGCCAGCAGCTTAGAACAGGGAGATCAGCCCCAGCATTTT. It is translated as CASSLEQGDQPQHF. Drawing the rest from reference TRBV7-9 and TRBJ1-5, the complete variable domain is DTGVSQNPRHKITKRGQNVTFRCDPISEHNRLYWYRQTLGQGPEFLTYFQNEAQLEKSRLLSDRFSAERPKGSFSTLEIQRTEQGDSAMYLCASSLEQGDQPQHFGDGTRLSIL.